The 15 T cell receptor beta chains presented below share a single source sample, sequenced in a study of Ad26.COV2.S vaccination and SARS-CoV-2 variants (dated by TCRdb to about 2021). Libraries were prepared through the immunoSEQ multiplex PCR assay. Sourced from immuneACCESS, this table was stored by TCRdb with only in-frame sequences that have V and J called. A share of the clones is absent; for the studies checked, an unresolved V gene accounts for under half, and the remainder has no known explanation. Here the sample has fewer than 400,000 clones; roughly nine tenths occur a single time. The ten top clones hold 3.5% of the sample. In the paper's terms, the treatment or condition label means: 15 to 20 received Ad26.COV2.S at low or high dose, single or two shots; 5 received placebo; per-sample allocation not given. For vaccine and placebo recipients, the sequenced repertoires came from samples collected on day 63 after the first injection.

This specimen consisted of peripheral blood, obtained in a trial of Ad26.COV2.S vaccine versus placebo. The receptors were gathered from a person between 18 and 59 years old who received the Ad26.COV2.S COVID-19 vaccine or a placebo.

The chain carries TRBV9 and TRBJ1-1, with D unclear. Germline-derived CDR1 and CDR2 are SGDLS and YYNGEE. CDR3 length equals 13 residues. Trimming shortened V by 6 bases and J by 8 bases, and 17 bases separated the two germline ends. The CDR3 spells CASTPETGREAFF. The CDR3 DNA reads TGTGCCAGCACCCCGGAAACTGGGCGGGAAGCTTTCTTT.

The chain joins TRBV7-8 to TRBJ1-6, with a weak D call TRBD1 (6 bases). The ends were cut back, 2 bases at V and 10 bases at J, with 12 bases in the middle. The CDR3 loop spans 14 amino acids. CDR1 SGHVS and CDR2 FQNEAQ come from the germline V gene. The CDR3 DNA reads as TGTGCCAGCAGCTTACAGGGGAGTGGCTCACCCCTCCACTTT. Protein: CASSLQGSGSPLHF.

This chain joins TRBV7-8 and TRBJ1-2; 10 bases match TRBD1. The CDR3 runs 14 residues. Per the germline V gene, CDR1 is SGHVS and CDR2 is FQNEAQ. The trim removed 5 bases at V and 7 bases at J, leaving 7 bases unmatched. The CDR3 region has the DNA TGTGCCAGCAGCGCCGACAGGGGGCAAGGTGGCTACACCTTC. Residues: CASSADRGQGGYTF. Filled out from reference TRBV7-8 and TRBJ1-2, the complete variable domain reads GAGVSQSPRYKVAKRGQDVALRCDPISGHVSLFWYQQALGQGPEFLTYFQNEAQLDKSGLPSDRFFAERPEGSVSTLKIQRTQQEDSAVYLCASSADRGQGGYTFGSGTRLTVV.

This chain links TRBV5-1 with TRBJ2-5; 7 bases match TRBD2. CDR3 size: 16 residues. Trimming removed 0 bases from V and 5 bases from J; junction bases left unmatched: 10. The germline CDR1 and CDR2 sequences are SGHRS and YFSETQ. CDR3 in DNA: TGCGCCAGCAGCTTGGTTGATAGCGGGCTCAGGGAGACCCAGTACTTC. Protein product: CASSLVDSGLRETQYF.

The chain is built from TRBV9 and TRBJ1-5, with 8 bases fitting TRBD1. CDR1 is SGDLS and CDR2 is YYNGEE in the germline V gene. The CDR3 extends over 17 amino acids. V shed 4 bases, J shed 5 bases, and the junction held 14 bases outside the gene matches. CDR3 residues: CASSISRPDRDDQPQHF. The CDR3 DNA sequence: TGTGCCAGCAGCATTAGTAGGCCGGACAGGGACGATCAGCCCCAGCATTTT.

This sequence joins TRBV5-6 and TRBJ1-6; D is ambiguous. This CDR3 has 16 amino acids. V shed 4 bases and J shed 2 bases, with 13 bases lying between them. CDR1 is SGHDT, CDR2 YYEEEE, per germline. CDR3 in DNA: TGTGCCAGCAGCCCCCGGAGGCTGACCTATAATTCACCCCTCCACTTT. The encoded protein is CASSPRRLTYNSPLHF.

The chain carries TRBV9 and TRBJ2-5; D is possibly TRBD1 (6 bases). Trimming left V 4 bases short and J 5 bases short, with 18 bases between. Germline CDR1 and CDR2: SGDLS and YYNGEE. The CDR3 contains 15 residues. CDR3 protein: CASSPPFGGGETQYF. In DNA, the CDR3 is TGTGCCAGCAGCCCTCCATTTGGGGGCGGCGAGACCCAGTACTTC. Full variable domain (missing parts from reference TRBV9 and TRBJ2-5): DSGVTQTPKHLITATGQRVTLRCSPRSGDLSVYWYQQSLDQGLQFLIQYYNGEERAKGNILERFSAQQFPDLHSELNLSSLELGDSALYFCASSPPFGGGETQYFGPGTRLLVL.

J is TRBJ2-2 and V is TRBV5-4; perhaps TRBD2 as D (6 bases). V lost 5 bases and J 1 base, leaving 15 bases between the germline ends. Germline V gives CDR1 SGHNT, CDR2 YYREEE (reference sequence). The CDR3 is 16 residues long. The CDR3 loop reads CASSREAGENTGELFF. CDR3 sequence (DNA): TGTGCCAGCAGTAGGGAAGCGGGCGAGAACACCGGGGAGCTGTTTTTT.

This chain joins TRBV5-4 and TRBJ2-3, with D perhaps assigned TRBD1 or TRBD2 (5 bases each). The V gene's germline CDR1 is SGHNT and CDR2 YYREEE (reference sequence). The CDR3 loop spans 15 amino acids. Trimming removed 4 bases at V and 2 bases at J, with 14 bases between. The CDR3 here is CASSTNEGTTDTQYF. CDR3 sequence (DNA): TGTGCCAGCAGCACCAACGAGGGGACCACAGATACGCAGTATTTT.

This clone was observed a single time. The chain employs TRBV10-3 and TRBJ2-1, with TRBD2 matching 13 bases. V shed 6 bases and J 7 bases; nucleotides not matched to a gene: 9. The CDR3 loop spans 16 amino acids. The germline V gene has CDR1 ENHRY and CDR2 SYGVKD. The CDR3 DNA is TGTGCCATCAGACCACCGGGACTAGCGGGGAGTAATGAGCAGTTCTTC. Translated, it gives CAIRPPGLAGSNEQFF.

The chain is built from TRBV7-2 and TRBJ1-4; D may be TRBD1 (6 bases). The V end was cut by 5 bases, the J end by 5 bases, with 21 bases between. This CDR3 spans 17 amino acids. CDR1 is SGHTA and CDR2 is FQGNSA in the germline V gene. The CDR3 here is CASSPRRGGGENEKLFF. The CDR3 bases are TGTGCCAGCAGCCCCCGGCGGGGGGGCGGGGAAAATGAAAAACTGTTTTTT. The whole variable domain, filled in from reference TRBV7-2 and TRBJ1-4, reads GAGVSQSPSNKVTEKGKDVELRCDPISGHTALYWYRQSLGQGLEFLIYFQGNSAPDKSGLPSDRFSAERTGGSVSTLTIQRTQQEDSAVYLCASSPRRGGGENEKLFFGSGTQLSVL.

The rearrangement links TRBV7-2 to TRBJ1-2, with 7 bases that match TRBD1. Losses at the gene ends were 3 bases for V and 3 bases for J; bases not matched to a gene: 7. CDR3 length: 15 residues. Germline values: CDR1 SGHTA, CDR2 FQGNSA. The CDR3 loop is CASSFETGVYYGYTF. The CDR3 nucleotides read TGTGCCAGCAGCTTCGAAACAGGGGTCTACTATGGCTACACCTTC.

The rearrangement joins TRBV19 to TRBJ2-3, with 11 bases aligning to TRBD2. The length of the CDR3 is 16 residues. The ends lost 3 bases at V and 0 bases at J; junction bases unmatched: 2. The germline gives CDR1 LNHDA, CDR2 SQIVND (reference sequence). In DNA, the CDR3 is TGTGCCAGTAGTATTGTAGCGGGAGGGAGCACAGATACGCAGTATTTT. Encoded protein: CASSIVAGGSTDTQYF. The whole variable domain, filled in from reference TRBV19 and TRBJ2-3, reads DGGITQSPKYLFRKEGQNVTLSCEQNLNHDAMYWYRQDPGQGLRLIYYSQIVNDFQKGDIAEGYSVSREKKESFPLTVTSAQKNPTAFYLCASSIVAGGSTDTQYFGPGTRLTVL.

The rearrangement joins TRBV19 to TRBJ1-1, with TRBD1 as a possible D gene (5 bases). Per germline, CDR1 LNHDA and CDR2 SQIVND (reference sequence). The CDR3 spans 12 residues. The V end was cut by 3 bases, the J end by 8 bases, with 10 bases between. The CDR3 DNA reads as TGTGCCAGTAGTATCGCAGGGTCAGAAGCTTTCTTT. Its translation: CASSIAGSEAFF.

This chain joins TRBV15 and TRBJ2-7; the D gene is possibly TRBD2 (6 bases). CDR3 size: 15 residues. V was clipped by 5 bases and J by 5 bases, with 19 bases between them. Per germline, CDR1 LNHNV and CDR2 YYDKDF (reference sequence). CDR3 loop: CATSLGGQGTNEQYF. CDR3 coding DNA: TGTGCCACCAGCCTAGGAGGGCAGGGAACGAACGAGCAGTACTTC.